Listed here are 26 T cell receptor beta chains from one sample, sequenced in a study of regulatory T cells in long-lasting Graves disease. Time point specified: newly diagnosed GD, antithyroid drugs for less than 3 months. The TCR library was prepared using RNA isolated from PBMCs. Arm-PCR of CDR3 regions with iRepertoire HTBI primers generated TCR beta libraries. TCRdb processed the multiplex PCR reads anew with MiXCR; each CDR3 protein has one entry. In the table there are about 310,000 distinct CDR3 sequences, 18% of which are singletons. The sequencing used peripheral blood mononuclear cells (PBMCs), collected at new diagnosis, from a patient treated with antithyroid drugs. The receptors stem from a female donor with Graves disease.

The gene calls are TRBV7-2 and TRBJ2-1; D is possibly TRBD1 (6 bases). Germline CDR1 is SGHTA and CDR2 is FQGNSA. Between the trimmed V and J ends, which lost 9 bases and 4 bases, there was a span of 19 bases. The CDR3 consists of 15 residues. The CDR3 nucleotides are TGTGCCAGTAGTATTGAAAAGGGGGTTTACAATGAGCAGTTCTTC. This gives the protein CASSIEKGVYNEQFF.

This clonotype was seen many times. The J gene is TRBJ2-3, the V gene TRBV12-3 or TRBV12-4; D not resolved. The CDR3 is 16 residues long. Trimming removed 5 bases at V and 3 bases at J, with 18 bases between. In nucleotides, the CDR3 is TGTGCCAGCAGTGCCTTAACACGGGTATCTACAGATACGCAGTATTTT. Translating gives CASSALTRVSTDTQYF.

This clonotype was counted a few times. The rearrangement links TRBV28 to TRBJ2-7, with 9 bases that match TRBD2. Trimming took 7 bases from V and 2 from J; bases not matched to a gene: 9. The length of the CDR3 is 15 residues. Germline V gene lookup returns CDR1 MDHEN and CDR2 SYDVKM. The CDR3 sequence is CASNLGLAGPYEQYF. CDR3 sequence (DNA): TGTGCCAGCAATTTGGGGCTAGCGGGACCCTACGAGCAGTACTTC.

This clonotype came up a few times. The chain carries TRBV2 and TRBJ2-1, with a possible D match to TRBD2 (5 bases). The CDR3 spans 15 residues. Trimming shortened V by 3 bases and J by 0 bases, and 9 bases separated the two germline ends. Germline loops: CDR1 SNHLY, CDR2 FYNNEI. The CDR3 DNA follows: TGTGCCAGCAGTGAGCAGCGGAGCTCCTACAATGAGCAGTTCTTC. Residues: CASSEQRSSYNEQFF. Full variable domain (rest looked up from reference TRBV2 and TRBJ2-1): EPEVTQTPSHQVTQMGQEVILRCVPISNHLYFYWYRQILGQKVEFLVSFYNNEISEKSEIFDDQFSVERPDGSNFTLKIRSTKLEDSAMYFCASSEQRSSYNEQFFGPGTRLTVL.

The V gene is TRBV2, the J gene TRBJ2-7; 11 positions agree with TRBD2. From germline, CDR1 is SNHLY and CDR2 FYNNEI. This CDR3 is 14 amino acids long. V was pared by 8 bases and J by 5 bases, with 8 bases of the junction left unmatched. The CDR3 DNA reads as TGTGCCAGCGGAGGACTAGCGGGTTTAGACGAGCAGTACTTC. Translated: CASGGLAGLDEQYF.

This clonotype was found many times. The chain recombines TRBV6-2 or TRBV6-3 with TRBJ2-1, with 8 bases that match TRBD2. CDR3 length: 16 amino acids. Trimming took 3 bases from V and 3 from J; bases not matched to a gene: 7. CDR1 is MNHEY, CDR2 SVGEGT, per germline. In DNA form, the CDR3 reads TGTGCCAGCAGTTATCCGTCTGCGGGAGGCTACAATGAGCAGTTCTTC. It encodes CASSYPSAGGYNEQFF.

This chain uses TRBV27 with TRBJ2-3; tentatively, D is TRBD2 (5 bases). Germline lookup yields CDR1 MNHEY and CDR2 SMNVEV (reference sequence). The CDR3 length is 15 residues. V was trimmed by 3 bases and J by 1 base, leaving 11 bases between them. The CDR3 nucleotides read TGTGCCAGCAGTTTGAGGGTATTAGGCACAGATACGCAGTATTTT. Translating it yields CASSLRVLGTDTQYF.

This clonotype was seen at least ten times. The V and J genes are TRBV12-3 or TRBV12-4 and TRBJ1-3, with a tentative D call TRBD1 (5 bases). The CDR3 is 15 residues long. Trimming shortened V by 3 bases and J by 0 bases, and 9 bases separated the two germline ends. The CDR3 nucleotides read TGTGCCAGCAGTTTTGGGACGTTCTCTGGAAACACCATATATTTT. This sequence encodes CASSFGTFSGNTIYF.

This clonotype has a handful of counts. The CDR3 DNA is TGTGCCAGCAGCTTAGGGGGACTAGCGGGTGCCAACGAGCAGTACTTC. Amino acid sequence: CASSLGGLAGANEQYF. The chain employs TRBV13 and TRBJ2-7; 12 nucleotides align to TRBD2. With 0 bases clipped from V and 5 bases from J, the junction kept 5 bases outside the gene matches. CDR3 length: 16 residues. Germline V gene sequence: CDR1 PRHDT, CDR2 FYEKMQ (reference sequence).

This clonotype has ten or more counts. The gene calls are TRBV7-9 and TRBJ2-7; the D is unclear. V shed 5 bases and J shed 3 bases, with 23 bases lying between them. The CDR3 spans 17 residues. CDR1 is SEHNR and CDR2 is FQNEAQ in the germline V gene (reference sequence). The CDR3 is CASSLLRSRSLIYEQYF. The CDR3 DNA sequence: TGTGCCAGCAGCCTACTACGAAGTAGGAGCCTAATCTACGAGCAGTACTTC.

The table lists this clonotype with many counts. This chain links TRBV7-2 with TRBJ2-1; D unresolved. The germline gives CDR1 SGHTA, CDR2 FQGNSA. The CDR3 consists of 10 residues. V gave up 4 bases and J gave up 8 bases, with 3 bases separating them. Here the CDR3 reads CASSWDEQFF. CDR3 sequence (DNA): TGTGCCAGCAGCTGGGATGAGCAGTTCTTC.

A remark on this clonotype: A read error may explain this, as a much larger clone is one base away. This chain connects TRBV6-1 to TRBJ1-1, with 8 bases aligning to TRBD1. The J segment lost 4 bases and the V segment lost 6 bases, leaving 10 bases of the junction unmatched. Germline V lookup: CDR1 MNHNS, CDR2 SASEGT. The CDR3 loop spans 15 amino acids. CDR3 DNA: TGTGCCAGCAGCCCTACTCGACAGGGGAGCACTGAAGCTTTCTTT. Protein product: CASSPTRQGSTEAFF.

This clonotype showed up many times. This chain connects TRBV5-1 to TRBJ1-4; 7 bases fit TRBD1. CDR3 length: 15 amino acids. CDR1 and CDR2 (germline): SGHRS, YFSETQ. Trimming cost V 4 bases and J 6 bases; bases outside gene matches: 9. The CDR3 bases are TGCGCCAGCAGCCCACAGAGGACAGGTGATGAAAAACTGTTTTTT. It specifies CASSPQRTGDEKLFF.

This clonotype was found many times. The chain links TRBV29-1 to TRBJ2-1, with 9 bases fitting TRBD2. Germline CDR1 SQVTM, CDR2 ANQGSEA. The CDR3 is 15 amino acids. J was trimmed by 3 bases and V by 2 bases; bases with no gene match: 5. This CDR3 is CSVEQGGRVYNEQFF. In DNA form, the CDR3 reads TGCAGCGTTGAACAGGGCGGGAGGGTCTACAATGAGCAGTTCTTC.

In this sample, this clonotype turned up many times. This chain links TRBV6-2 or TRBV6-3 with TRBJ1-3; tentatively, D is TRBD1 (5 bases). This CDR3 is built from 16 residues. With 7 bases removed from V and 0 bases from J, the gap between germline ends came to 16 bases. CDR1 is MNHEY, CDR2 SVGEGT, per germline. CDR3 bases: TGTGCCAGCACCGGATACGTGGGGGGCTCTGGAAACACCATATATTTT. This translates into CASTGYVGGSGNTIYF.

This clonotype was picked up a small number of times. The genes are TRBV5-1 and TRBJ1-1; TRBD1 is a possible D gene (5 bases). Trimming cost V 0 bases and J 0 bases, with 9 bases left between them. CDR1 and CDR2 (germline): SGHRS, YFSETQ. CDR3 length: 15 amino acids. CDR3 nucleotides: TGCGCCAGCAGCTTGGAGTCAGGGATGAACACTGAAGCTTTCTTT. Residues: CASSLESGMNTEAFF.

This clonotype showed up many times. Here the CDR3 reads CSARFTDTQYF. The CDR3 DNA reads as TGCAGTGCTAGGTTTACAGATACGCAGTATTTT. The genes are TRBV20-1 and TRBJ2-3; D not certain. This CDR3 comprises 11 residues. Per the germline V gene, CDR1 is DFQATT and CDR2 is SNEGSKA (reference sequence). With 3 bases removed from V and 3 bases from J, the gap between germline ends came to 4 bases.

The J gene is TRBJ2-1, the V gene TRBV4-1; D is possibly TRBD2 (5 bases). Per the germline V gene, CDR1 is MGHRA and CDR2 is YSYEKL. CDR3 length: 16 amino acids. V was cut by 4 bases and J by 8 bases, with 21 bases left in between. This CDR3 reads CASSPERGGRGHEQFF. CDR3 in DNA: TGCGCCAGCAGCCCGGAGCGTGGCGGGCGAGGTCATGAGCAGTTCTTC.

Turning to this clonotype: It may be a read error: a sequence one base away is much more abundant. This rearrangement joins TRBV3-1 to TRBJ2-7, with 9 bases aligning to TRBD2. The germline gives CDR1 LGHDT, CDR2 YNNKEL (reference sequence). This CDR3 contains 16 residues. CDR3 DNA sequence: TGTGCCAGCAGGCAAGGTGGCTTAGCGGGAGCGGGCGAGCAGTACTTC. This gives the protein CASRQGGLAGAGEQYF.

There are many counts of this clonotype. This chain's CDR3 is CASSVRGVSTDTQYF. As DNA, the CDR3 is TGTGCCAGCAGCGTGAGGGGGGTATCGACAGATACGCAGTATTTT. The gene calls are TRBV11-2 and TRBJ2-3; perhaps D is TRBD1 or TRBD2 (6 bases each). From germline, CDR1 is SGHAT and CDR2 FQNNGV. The V and J ends lost 5 bases and 3 bases respectively, with 15 bases between them. The CDR3 is made up of 15 amino acids. Filled out from reference TRBV11-2 and TRBJ2-3, the complete variable domain reads EAGVAQSPRYKIIEKRQSVAFWCNPISGHATLYWYQQILGQGPKLLIQFQNNGVVDDSQLPKDRFSAERLKGVDSTLKIQPAKLEDSAVYLCASSVRGVSTDTQYFGPGTRLTVL.

This clonotype was seen at least ten times. The rearrangement links TRBV7-3 to TRBJ1-2; D is ambiguous. The germline V gene encodes CDR1 SGHTA and CDR2 FQGTGA. The CDR3 consists of 13 residues. The ends were cut back, 2 bases at V and 8 bases at J, with 12 bases in the middle. CDR3 nucleotides: TGTGCCAGCAGCTTAGGAGGGTATGGCGGCTACACCTTC. As protein: CASSLGGYGGYTF.

This clonotype was seen many times. The rearrangement links TRBV11-2 to TRBJ2-3; D ambiguous. This CDR3 has 14 amino acids. Germline V gives CDR1 SGHAT, CDR2 FQNNGV. V lost 5 bases and J lost 2, with 11 bases in between. CDR3 sequence reads: CASSKTVFTDTQYF. CDR3 bases: TGTGCCAGCAGCAAAACAGTTTTCACAGATACGCAGTATTTT.

The rearrangement uses TRBV29-1 and TRBJ2-3, with D perhaps TRBD2 (5 bases). Per the germline V gene, CDR1 is SQVTM and CDR2 is ANQGSEA. V lost 7 bases and J lost 2, with 13 bases in between. CDR3 length: 13 residues. The CDR3 loop is CSAPWGDTDTQYF. Here the CDR3 DNA reads TGCAGCGCCCCCTGGGGAGACACAGATACGCAGTATTTT.

The chain carries TRBV19 and TRBJ2-7; D not certain. Germline V gives CDR1 LNHDA, CDR2 SQIVND (reference sequence). V dropped 6 bases and J dropped 2 bases, with 14 bases sitting between them. The CDR3 is 14 residues long. This CDR3 reads CASRSASGPYEQYF. The CDR3 DNA follows: TGTGCCAGTAGATCTGCTAGTGGGCCCTACGAGCAGTACTTC.

This clonotype was recorded many times. The CDR3 coding sequence is TGTGCCAGCAGTTTGACCGTGGGTGAAGCTTTCTTT. Protein product: CASSLTVGEAFF. The rearrangement joins TRBV12-3 or TRBV12-4 to TRBJ1-1; D remains unclear. The V end lost 3 bases, the J end lost 7 bases, and 9 bases lay between the germline ends. The CDR3 has 12 amino acids.

V usage is TRBV2 and J usage is TRBJ1-5; D possibly corresponds to TRBD1 (6 bases). CDR3 size: 23 residues. Germline CDR1 SNHLY, CDR2 FYNNEI. V lost 2 bases, J lost 8 bases, and 40 bases lay in between. The CDR3 loop reads CASSETVLFRSRPQGARDKPQHF. The CDR3 nucleotides read TGTGCCAGCAGTGAAACGGTCCTTTTTCGGTCCCGGCCCCAAGGGGCGCGGGACAAGCCCCAGCATTTT.